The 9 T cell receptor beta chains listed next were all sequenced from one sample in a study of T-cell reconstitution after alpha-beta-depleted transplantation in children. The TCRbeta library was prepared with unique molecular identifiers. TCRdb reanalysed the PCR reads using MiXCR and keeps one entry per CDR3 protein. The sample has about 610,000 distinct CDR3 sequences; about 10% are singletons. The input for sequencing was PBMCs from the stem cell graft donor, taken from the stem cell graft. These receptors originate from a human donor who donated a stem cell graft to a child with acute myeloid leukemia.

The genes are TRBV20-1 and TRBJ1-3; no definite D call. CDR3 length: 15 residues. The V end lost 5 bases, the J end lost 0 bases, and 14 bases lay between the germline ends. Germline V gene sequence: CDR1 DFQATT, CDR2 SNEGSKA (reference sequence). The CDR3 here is CSAPTHKSSGNTIYF. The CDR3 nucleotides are TGCAGTGCTCCTACTCATAAAAGCTCTGGAAACACCATATATTTT.

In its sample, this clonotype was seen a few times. The CDR3 region has the DNA TGTGCCAGCAGTCAAGGTCGGCGTGGCAGTCCCTACGAGCAGTACTTC. Translated: CASSQGRRGSPYEQYF. The rearrangement uses TRBV7-2 and TRBJ2-7, with unresolved D. The CDR3 is made up of 16 amino acids. From germline, CDR1 is SGHTA and CDR2 FQGNSA. Trimming left V 6 bases short and J 2 bases short, with 20 bases between.

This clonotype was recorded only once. The CDR3 DNA reads TGCGCCAGCAGCCAAGAGACAGGGAACCACGAGCAGTACTTC. Translating gives CASSQETGNHEQYF. The chain links TRBV4-3 to TRBJ2-7; TRBD1 matches 7 bases. This CDR3 is built from 14 residues. Per germline, CDR1 LGHNA and CDR2 YSLEER. The V segment lost 0 bases and the J segment 5 bases; nucleotides outside the gene matches: 4.

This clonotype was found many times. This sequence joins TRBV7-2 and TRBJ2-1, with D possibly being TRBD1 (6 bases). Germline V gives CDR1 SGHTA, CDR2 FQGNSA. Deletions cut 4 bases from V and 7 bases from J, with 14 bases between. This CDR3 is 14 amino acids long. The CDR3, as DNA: TGTGCCAGCAGCTCCTGGACAGACAGGAATGAGCAGTTCTTC. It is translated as CASSSWTDRNEQFF.

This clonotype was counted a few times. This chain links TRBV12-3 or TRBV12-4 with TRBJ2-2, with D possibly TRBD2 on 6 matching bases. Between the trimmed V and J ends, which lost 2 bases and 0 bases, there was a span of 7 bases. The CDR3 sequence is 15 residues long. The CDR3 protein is CASSLRGTNTGELFF. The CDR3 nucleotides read TGTGCCAGCAGTTTACGGGGGACGAACACCGGGGAGCTGTTTTTT.

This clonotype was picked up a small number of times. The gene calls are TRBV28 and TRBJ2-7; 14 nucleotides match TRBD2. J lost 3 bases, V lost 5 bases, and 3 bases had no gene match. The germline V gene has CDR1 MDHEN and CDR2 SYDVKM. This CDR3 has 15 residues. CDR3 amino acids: CASSKTSGRDYEQYF. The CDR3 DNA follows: TGTGCCAGCAGTAAGACTAGCGGGAGGGACTACGAGCAGTACTTC.

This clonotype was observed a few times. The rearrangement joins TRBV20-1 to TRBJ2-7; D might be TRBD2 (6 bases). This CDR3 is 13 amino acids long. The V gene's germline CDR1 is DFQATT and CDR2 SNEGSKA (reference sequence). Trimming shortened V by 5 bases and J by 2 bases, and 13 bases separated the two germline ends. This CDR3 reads CSASRDLPYEQYF. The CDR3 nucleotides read TGCAGTGCTTCCCGGGACTTACCCTACGAGCAGTACTTC.

CDR3 loop: CASSLAKPSGPHTGELFF. The CDR3 DNA sequence: TGTGCCAGCAGCTTAGCTAAACCTAGCGGTCCACACACCGGGGAGCTGTTTTTT. The chain carries TRBV11-1 and TRBJ2-2; TRBD2 agrees at 7 bases. Germline CDR1 SGHAT, CDR2 FQDESV (reference sequence). V lost 0 bases, J lost 3 bases, and 10 bases stayed unmatched. The CDR3 is 18 residues long.

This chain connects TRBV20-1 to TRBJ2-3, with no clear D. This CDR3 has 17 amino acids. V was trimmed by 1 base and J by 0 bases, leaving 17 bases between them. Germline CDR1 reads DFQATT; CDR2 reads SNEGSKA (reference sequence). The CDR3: CSARGPLFVTSTDTQYF. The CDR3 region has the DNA TGCAGTGCTAGAGGTCCTTTATTTGTTACTAGCACAGATACGCAGTATTTT.